The rows below give T cell receptor beta chains drawn from one sample of a study of cytomegalovirus exposure and HLA in healthy donors. Profiling relied on immunoSEQ multiplex PCR, and the TCRdb table lists in-frame clones only, not all of them. Here the sample spans 200,000 to 300,000 clones, approximately 84% being singletons. The sequenced sample was PBMCs. These receptors were obtained from a woman between 40 and 50 years old in good health and CMV-seropositive. Each CDR3 is given with its conserved first and last residue. The order of the fields is V gene, J gene, clone size, D gene, CDR3 DNA, CDR3 protein. A D gene is named only where the DNA matches it firmly. Rows may omit the clone size; those that give it use once, few, many or a size class.

>TRBV6-5|TRBJ2-4|NA|NA
TGTGCCAGCAGTTACTCGATAGCCAGAGACATTCAGTACTTC
CASSYSIARDIQYF
>TRBV5-1|TRBJ2-1|NA|NA
TGCGCCAGCAGCTTGGAGATCGGCGGGCCTGACTACAATGAGCAGTTCTTC
CASSLEIGGPDYNEQFF
>TRBV27|TRBJ1-1|NA|TRBD1
TGTGCCAGCATGACAGGGGCCCTTAGCGAAACTGAAGCTTTCTTT
CASMTGALSETEAFF
>TRBV27|TRBJ2-7|NA|TRBD1
TGTGCCAGCAGTGGGGGACAGGGGCCCTACGAGCAGTACTTC
CASSGGQGPYEQYF
>TRBV11-3|TRBJ2-5|NA|TRBD2
TGTGCCAGCAGCTTAGGGCGGGAGTCTAGGGAGACCCAGTACTTC
CASSLGRESRETQYF
>TRBV27|TRBJ2-2|NA|NA
TGTGCCATTAGGGGTTACACCGGGGAGCTGTTTTTT
CAIRGYTGELFF
>TRBV9|TRBJ2-7|NA|TRBD2
TGTGCCAGCAGCCAGGGACTAGCTGGGGAGCAGTACTTC
CASSQGLAGEQYF
>TRBV6-4|TRBJ1-2|NA|NA
TGTGCCAGCAGTGAAGAGGTTATTGGAGTCAATGGGGCCTATGGCTACACCTTC
CASSEEVIGVNGAYGYTF
>TRBV11-2|TRBJ2-1|NA|TRBD2
TGTGCCAGCAGCTTAGGAGGCGGGAGGGCCCGTAATGAGCAGTTCTTC
CASSLGGGRARNEQFF
>TRBV18|TRBJ2-1|NA|TRBD2
TGTGCCAGCACTAGCGGGTTCCCCAATGAGCAGTTCTTC
CASTSGFPNEQFF
>TRBV5-4|TRBJ2-7|NA|TRBD2
TGTGCCAGCAGCTTGCAGGGGACTAGTTCCTACGAGCAGTACTTC
CASSLQGTSSYEQYF
>TRBV30|TRBJ2-1|NA|TRBD1
TGTGCCTGCCCTAGGGACAGGGGGCGTTTTGGTGAGCAGTTCTTC
CACPRDRGRFGEQFF
>TRBV30|TRBJ2-1|NA|TRBD2
TGTGCCTGGGGAGGGGGGAGCGGGAGGGCCGACCCGCTCGAGCAGTTCTTC
CAWGGGSGRADPLEQFF
>TRBV20-1|TRBJ1-1|NA|NA
TGCAGTGCTACAGGGAACACTGAAGCTTTCTTT
CSATGNTEAFF
>TRBV27|TRBJ2-5|NA|TRBD2
TGTGCCAGCAGAAAGGGAGGGTCCCAAGAGACCCAGTACTTC
CASRKGGSQETQYF
>TRBV12-1|TRBJ2-2|NA|NA
TGTGCCAGCAGCTTTGAAGGCAGACTGAACACCGGGGAGCTGTTTTTT
CASSFEGRLNTGELFF
>TRBV30|TRBJ1-5|NA|NA
TGTGCCTGGAGTTTGGACACTAGCAATCAGCCCCAGCATTTT
CAWSLDTSNQPQHF
>TRBV7-7|TRBJ2-2|NA|NA
TGTGCCAGCAGCTTATCAGGGGGAGGCACCGGGGAGCTGTTTTTT
CASSLSGGGTGELFF
>TRBV14|TRBJ1-2|NA|NA
TGTGCCAGCAGCCGATATCAACGCGGGGCTAGCGACTATGGCTACACCTTC
CASSRYQRGASDYGYTF
>TRBV5-1|TRBJ2-1|NA|NA
TGCGCCAGCAGCTTGGGCTCGGAGCCCCACAATGAGCAGTTCTTC
CASSLGSEPHNEQFF
>TRBV15|TRBJ2-7|few|NA
TGTGCCACCAGCAGAGATCGGGGTTTTCGCGAGCAGTACTTC
CATSRDRGFREQYF
>TRBV9|TRBJ1-2|NA|NA
TGTGCCAGCAGCTCCCTTCCGGGCAGGGTAGTCGACGGCTACACCTTC
CASSSLPGRVVDGYTF
>TRBV27|TRBJ1-2|NA|TRBD1
TGTGCCAGCAGTCCCCCTAGACAGGGGTATGGCTACACCTTC
CASSPPRQGYGYTF